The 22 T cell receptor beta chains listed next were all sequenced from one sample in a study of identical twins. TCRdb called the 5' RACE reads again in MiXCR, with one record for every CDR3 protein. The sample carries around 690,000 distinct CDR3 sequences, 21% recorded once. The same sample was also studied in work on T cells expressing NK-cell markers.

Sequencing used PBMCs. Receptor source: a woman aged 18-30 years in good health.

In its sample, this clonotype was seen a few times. CDR3 DNA sequence: TGCAGTGCTAACTACCGGGGGGGCGGGTACGAGCAGTACTTC. Its protein product is CSANYRGGGYEQYF. The chain combines TRBV20-1 with TRBJ2-7; 8 positions agree with TRBD2. Unmatched junction bases numbered 9, after V lost 4 bases and J lost 4 bases. In germline, CDR1 is DFQATT, CDR2 SNEGSKA (reference sequence). This CDR3 contains 14 residues.

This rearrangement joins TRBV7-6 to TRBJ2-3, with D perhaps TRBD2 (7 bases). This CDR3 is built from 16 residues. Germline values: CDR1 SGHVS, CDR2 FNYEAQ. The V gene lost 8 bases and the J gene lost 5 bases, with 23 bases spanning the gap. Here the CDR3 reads CASLAGRGGAGDTQYF. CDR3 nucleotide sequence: TGTGCCAGCCTTGCAGGTCGAGGGGGGGCTGGAGATACGCAGTATTTT.

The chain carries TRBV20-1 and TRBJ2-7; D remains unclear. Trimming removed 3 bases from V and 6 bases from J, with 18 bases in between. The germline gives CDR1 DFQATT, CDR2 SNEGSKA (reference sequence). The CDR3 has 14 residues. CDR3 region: CSASLSGPKGEQYF. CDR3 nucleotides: TGCAGTGCTAGTTTATCTGGGCCAAAGGGCGAGCAGTACTTC.

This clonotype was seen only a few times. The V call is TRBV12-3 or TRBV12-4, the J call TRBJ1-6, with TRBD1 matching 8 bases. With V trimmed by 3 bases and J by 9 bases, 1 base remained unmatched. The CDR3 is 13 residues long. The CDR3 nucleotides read TGTGCCAGCAGTTTCGGACAGGGTTCACCCCTCCACTTT. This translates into CASSFGQGSPLHF.

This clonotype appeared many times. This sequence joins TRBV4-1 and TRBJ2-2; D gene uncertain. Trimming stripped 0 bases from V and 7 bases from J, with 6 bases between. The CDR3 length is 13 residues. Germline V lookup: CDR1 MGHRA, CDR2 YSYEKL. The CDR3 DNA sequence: TGCGCCAGCAGCCAAGATTCGGGCGGGGAGCTGTTTTTT. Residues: CASSQDSGGELFF.

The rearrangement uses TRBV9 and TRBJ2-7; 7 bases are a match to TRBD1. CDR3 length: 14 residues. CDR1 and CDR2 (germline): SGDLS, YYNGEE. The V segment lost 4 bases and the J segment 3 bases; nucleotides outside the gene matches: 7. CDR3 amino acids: CASSSARDSYEQYF. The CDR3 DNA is TGTGCCAGCAGCTCGGCCCGGGACAGCTACGAGCAGTACTTC.

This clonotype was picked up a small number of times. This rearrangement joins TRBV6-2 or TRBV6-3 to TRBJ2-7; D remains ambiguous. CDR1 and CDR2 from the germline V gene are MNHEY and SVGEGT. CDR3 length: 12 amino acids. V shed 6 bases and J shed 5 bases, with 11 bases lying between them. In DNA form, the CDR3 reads TGTGCCAGCAGCAATAGAGGCCACGAGCAGTACTTC. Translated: CASSNRGHEQYF.

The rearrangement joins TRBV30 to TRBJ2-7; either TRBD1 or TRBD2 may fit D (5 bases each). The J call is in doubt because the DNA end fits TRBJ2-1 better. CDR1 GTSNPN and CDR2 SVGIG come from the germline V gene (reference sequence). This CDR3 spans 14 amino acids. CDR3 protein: CASEDIGGAYEQFF. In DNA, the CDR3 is TGTGCCTCAGAGGACATCGGAGGAGCCTACGAGCAGTTCTTC.

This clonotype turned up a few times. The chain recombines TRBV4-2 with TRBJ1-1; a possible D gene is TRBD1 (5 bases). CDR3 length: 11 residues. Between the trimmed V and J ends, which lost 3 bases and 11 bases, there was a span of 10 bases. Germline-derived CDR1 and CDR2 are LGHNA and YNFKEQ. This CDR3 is CASSQGRWAFF. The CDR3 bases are TGTGCCAGCAGCCAGGGGCGCTGGGCTTTCTTT.

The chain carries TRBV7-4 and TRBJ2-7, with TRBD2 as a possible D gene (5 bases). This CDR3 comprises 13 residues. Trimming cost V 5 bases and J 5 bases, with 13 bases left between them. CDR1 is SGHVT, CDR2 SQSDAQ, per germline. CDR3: CASSPTMVDEQYF. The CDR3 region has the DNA TGTGCCAGCAGCCCGACTATGGTGGACGAGCAGTACTTC.

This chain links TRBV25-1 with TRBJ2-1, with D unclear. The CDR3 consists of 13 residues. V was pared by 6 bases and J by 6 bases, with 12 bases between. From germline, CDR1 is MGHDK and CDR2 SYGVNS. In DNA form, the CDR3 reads TGTGCCAGCAGCTTGGAGTACCGCAATGAGCAGTTCTTC. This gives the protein CASSLEYRNEQFF.

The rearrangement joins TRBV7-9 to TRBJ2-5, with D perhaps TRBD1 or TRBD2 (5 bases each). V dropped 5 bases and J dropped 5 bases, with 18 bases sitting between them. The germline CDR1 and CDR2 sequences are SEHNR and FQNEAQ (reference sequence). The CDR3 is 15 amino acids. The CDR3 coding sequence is TGTGCCAGCAGCCCTACCCCCGGGACCCAGGAGACCCAGTACTTC. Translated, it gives CASSPTPGTQETQYF.

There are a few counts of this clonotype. The CDR3: CSAREPEGSYYGYTF. The CDR3 DNA sequence: TGCAGTGCTAGAGAACCTGAAGGCAGCTACTATGGCTACACCTTC. The J gene is TRBJ1-2, the V gene TRBV20-1; D is unclear. V shed 0 bases and J shed 3 bases, with 14 bases lying between them. Germline loops: CDR1 DFQATT, CDR2 SNEGSKA (reference sequence). This CDR3 spans 15 amino acids.

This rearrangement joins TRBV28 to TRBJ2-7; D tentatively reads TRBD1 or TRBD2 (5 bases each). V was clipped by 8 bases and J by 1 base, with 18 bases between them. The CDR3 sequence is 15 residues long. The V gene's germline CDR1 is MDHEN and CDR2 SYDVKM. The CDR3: CASGAPGTGSYEQYF. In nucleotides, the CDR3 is TGTGCCAGCGGCGCCCCAGGGACCGGGTCCTACGAGCAGTACTTC.

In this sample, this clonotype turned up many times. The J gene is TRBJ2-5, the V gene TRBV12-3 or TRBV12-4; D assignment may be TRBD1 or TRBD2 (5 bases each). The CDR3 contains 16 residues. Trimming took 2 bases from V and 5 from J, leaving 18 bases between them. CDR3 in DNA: TGTGCCAGCAGTTTACAGATGGTCGGGACCCTGGAGACCCAGTACTTC. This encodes CASSLQMVGTLETQYF.

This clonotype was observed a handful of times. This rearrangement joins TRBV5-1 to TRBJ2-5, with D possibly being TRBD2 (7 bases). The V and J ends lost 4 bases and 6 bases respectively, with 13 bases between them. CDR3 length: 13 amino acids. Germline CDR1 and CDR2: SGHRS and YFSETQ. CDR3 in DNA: TGCGCCAGCAGCCTCGAGGGGGGGCAGACCCAGTACTTC. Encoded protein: CASSLEGGQTQYF.

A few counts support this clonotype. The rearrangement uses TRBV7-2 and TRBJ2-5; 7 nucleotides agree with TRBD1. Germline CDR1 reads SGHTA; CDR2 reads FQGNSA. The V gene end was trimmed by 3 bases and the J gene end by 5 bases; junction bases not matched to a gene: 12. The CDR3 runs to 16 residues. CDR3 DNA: TGTGCCAGCAGCTTCCCTAAACAGGGGATGTGGGAGACCCAGTACTTC. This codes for CASSFPKQGMWETQYF.

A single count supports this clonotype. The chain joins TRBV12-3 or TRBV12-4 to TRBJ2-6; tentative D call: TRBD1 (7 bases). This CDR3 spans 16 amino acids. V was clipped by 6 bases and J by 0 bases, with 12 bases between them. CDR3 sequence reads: CASRPGGSSGANVLTF. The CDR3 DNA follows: TGTGCCAGCAGGCCAGGGGGGAGCTCTGGGGCCAACGTCCTGACTTTC.

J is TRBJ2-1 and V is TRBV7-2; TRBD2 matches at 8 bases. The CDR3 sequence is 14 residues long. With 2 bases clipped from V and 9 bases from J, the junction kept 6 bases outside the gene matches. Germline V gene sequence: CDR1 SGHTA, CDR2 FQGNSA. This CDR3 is CASSLKAGEFEQFF. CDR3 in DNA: TGTGCCAGCAGCTTAAAAGCGGGAGAGTTTGAGCAGTTCTTC.

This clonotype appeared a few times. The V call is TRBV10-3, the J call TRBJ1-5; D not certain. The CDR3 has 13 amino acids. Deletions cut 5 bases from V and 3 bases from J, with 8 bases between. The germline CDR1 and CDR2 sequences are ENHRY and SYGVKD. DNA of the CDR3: TGTGCCATCAGTCGACGGATCAATCAGCCCCAGCATTTT. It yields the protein CAISRRINQPQHF.

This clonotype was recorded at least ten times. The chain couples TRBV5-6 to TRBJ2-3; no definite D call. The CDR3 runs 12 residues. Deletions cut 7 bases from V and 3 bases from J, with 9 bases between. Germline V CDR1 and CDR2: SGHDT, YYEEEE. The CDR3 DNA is TGTGCCAGCGGTGGGCTTACAGATACGCAGTATTTT. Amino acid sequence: CASGGLTDTQYF.

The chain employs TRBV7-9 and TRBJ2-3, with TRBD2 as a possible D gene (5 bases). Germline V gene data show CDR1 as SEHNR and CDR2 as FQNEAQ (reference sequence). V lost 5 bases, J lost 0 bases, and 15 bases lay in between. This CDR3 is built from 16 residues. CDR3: CASSPIPGSSTDTQYF. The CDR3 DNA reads TGTGCCAGCAGCCCAATACCGGGATCTAGCACAGATACGCAGTATTTT.